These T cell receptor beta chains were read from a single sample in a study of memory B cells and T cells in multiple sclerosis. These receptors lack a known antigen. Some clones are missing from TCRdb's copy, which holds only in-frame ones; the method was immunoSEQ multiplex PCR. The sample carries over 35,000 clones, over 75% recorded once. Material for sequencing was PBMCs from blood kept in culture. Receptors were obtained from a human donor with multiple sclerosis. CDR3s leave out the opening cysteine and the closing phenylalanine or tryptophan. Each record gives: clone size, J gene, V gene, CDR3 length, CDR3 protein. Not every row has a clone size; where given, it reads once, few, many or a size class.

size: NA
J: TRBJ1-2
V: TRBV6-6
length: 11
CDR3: ASSMQGARGYT

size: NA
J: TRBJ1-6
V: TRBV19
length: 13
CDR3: ASSIVAGGKSPLH

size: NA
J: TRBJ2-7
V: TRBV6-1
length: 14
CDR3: ASSEDMGQGGDEQY

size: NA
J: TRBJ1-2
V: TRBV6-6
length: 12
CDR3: ASSYSYELGGYT

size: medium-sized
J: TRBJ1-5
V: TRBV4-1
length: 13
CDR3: ASSLQILSNQPQH

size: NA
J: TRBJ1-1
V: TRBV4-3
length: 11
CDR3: ASSPSGATEAF

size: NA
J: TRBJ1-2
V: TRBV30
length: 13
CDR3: AWSGQGAKFYGYT

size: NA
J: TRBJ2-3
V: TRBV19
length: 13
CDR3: ASSTQRQGTDTQY

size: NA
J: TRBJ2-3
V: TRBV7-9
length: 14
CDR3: ASSQGTSGSTDTQY

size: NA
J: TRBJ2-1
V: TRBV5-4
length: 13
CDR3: ASSSKGLALGEQF

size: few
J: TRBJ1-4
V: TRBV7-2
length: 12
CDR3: ASSRSTTNEKLF

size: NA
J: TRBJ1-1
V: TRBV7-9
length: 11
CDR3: ASSLQVNTEAF

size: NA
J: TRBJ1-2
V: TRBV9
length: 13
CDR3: ASSVWTGSFYGYT

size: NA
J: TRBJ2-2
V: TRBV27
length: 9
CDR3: ASSHTGELF

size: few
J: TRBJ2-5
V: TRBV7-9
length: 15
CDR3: ASSLVSGGQGEETQY

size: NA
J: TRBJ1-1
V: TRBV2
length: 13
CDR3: ASSVDGARNTEAF

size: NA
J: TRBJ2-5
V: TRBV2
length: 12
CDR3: ASGGVWRSETQY

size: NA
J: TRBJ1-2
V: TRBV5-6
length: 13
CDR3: ASSLGTGFDYGYT

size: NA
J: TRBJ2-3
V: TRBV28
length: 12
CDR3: ASSFRGGADTQY

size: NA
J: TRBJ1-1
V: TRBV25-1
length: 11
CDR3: ASSELNREEAF

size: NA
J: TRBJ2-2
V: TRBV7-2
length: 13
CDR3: ASSSGAGWAGELF

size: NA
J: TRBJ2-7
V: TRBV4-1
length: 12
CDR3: ASSPSQGVYEQY

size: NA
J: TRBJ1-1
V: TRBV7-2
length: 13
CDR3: ASSLRGGPNTEAF

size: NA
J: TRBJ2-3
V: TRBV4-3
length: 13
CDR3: ASSRRSASTDTQY

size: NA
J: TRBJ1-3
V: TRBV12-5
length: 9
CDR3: ASGFGNTIY

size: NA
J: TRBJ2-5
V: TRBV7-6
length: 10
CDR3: ASSFWLGGQY

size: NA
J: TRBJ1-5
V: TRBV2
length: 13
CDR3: ASRQGFNSNQPQH

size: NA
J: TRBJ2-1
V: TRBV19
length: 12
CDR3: ASVPGQGAGEQF

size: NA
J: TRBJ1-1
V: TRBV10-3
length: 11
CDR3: ATLGQLNTEAF

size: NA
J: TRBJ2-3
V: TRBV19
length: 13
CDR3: ASSTRTASTDTQY

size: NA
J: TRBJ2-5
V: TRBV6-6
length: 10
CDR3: ASSWSGETQY

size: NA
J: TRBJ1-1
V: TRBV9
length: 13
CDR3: ASSPLGQMNTEAF

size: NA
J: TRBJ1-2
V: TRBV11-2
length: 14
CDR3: ASSLAKLRDRNGYT

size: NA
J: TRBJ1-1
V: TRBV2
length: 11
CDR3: ASSERGSSEAF

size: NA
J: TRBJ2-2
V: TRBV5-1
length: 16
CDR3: ASSRYSGVRGNTGELF

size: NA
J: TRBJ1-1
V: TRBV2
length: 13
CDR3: ASSLLTGRDTEAF

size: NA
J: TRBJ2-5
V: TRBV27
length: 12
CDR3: ASSFQGSSGTQY

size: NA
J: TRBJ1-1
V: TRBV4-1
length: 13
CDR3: ASSQAPGMNTEAF

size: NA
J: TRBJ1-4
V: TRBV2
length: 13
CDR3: ASRDVHATNEKLF

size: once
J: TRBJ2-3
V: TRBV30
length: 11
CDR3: AWSAQGADTQY

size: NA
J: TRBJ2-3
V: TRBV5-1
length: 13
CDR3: ASSLRGANTDTQY

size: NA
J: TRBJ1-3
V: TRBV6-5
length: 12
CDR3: ASRSDRVGNTIY

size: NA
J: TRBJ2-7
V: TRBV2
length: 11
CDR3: ASSGQPTYEQY

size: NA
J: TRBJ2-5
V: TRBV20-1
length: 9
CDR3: SASHGEAQY

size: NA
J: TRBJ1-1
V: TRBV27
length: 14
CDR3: ASHYLGQGLNTEAF

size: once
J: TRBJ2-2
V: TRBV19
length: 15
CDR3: VSRSRAGQGGTGELF

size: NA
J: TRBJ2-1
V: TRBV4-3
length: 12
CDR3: ASSQLAGAAEQF

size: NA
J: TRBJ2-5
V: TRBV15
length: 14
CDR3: ATSDVGLAGEETQY

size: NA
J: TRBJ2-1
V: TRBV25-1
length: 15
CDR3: ASTPSGQRGGRNEQF